The 6 T cell receptor beta chains below come from one sample, sequenced in a study (dated by TCRdb to between 2014 and 2017). CD4+CD25+CD127-/low cells were isolated as Tregs. Receptor libraries were prepared by multiplex PCR. Instrument on record: Ion Torrent PGM. For the approximately 22-patient analysis, adaptor-ligated barcode primers were used to amplify TRBV12-4/TRBJ1-2 clonotypes. Clones were called with MiXCR by TCRdb after fastp trimmed the public reads at Q25, and only in-frame beta chains were retained. Each CDR3 protein appears once, grouped with its most common genes and DNA. The table of this sample itemizes a few dozen distinct CDR3 sequences. Sequences were obtained from Tregs sorted from blood. Receptor source: a female donor with breast cancer.

This clonotype is deemed hyperexpanded. The V gene is TRBV12-3 or TRBV12-4, the J gene TRBJ1-2, with a possible D match to TRBD1 (5 bases). The CDR3 totals 14 residues. Deletions cut 5 bases from V and 2 bases from J, with 12 bases between. The chain's CDR3 is CASSKGGANYGYTF. In DNA form, the CDR3 reads TGTGCCAGCAGTAAAGGAGGGGCCAACTATGGCTACACCTTC.

This clonotype is hyperexpanded (1% or more) in the sample. The chain couples TRBV12-3 or TRBV12-4 to TRBJ1-2; 7 bases line up with TRBD1. With 2 bases clipped from V and 6 bases from J, the junction kept 21 bases outside the gene matches. This CDR3 spans 19 amino acids. CDR3: CASSLYIIGNRDRLNGYTF. In nucleotides, the CDR3 is TGTGCCAGCAGTTTATATATCATCGGGAACCGGGACAGACTAAATGGCTACACCTTC.

The chain recombines TRBV12-3 or TRBV12-4 with TRBJ1-2; 7 bases map to TRBD1. V lost 6 bases and J lost 2; bases outside the gene matches: 3. This CDR3 has 13 residues. CDR3 nucleotide sequence: TGTGCCAGCAGCGAGGGACAGAACTATGGCTACACCTTC. Amino acids: CASSEGQNYGYTF.

This clonotype has just a few counts. V and J are TRBV12-3 or TRBV12-4 and TRBJ1-2, with D possibly matching TRBD1 (5 bases). The CDR3 totals 14 residues. The ends were cut back, 6 bases at V and 4 bases at J, with 15 bases in the middle. CDR3 sequence reads: CASRDPTGGYGYTF. The CDR3 DNA sequence: TGTGCCAGCAGAGACCCTACAGGAGGCTATGGCTACACCTTC.

The gene calls are TRBV12-3 or TRBV12-4 and TRBJ1-2, with TRBD1 matching over 8 bases. The CDR3 loop spans 13 amino acids. The J segment lost 2 bases and the V segment lost 7 bases, leaving 3 bases of the junction unmatched. CDR3 DNA sequence: TGTGCCAGCACTTGGACAGGGAACTATGGCTACACCTTC. Translation gives CASTWTGNYGYTF.

With respect to this clonotype: It is likely a read error, because the conserved phenylalanine at the end of the CDR3 is missing. The DNA is left out, because the CDR3 cannot be placed on it with certainty; the CDR3 is given as TCRdb lists it. The rearrangement links TRBV12-3 or TRBV12-4 to TRBJ1-2. From its first to its last residue, the CDR3 has 11 amino acids. This chain's CDR3 is CASTQCLRLHL.